The 26 T cell receptor beta chains in this list originate from one sample, sequenced in a study of shared clonotypes between healthy human individuals. Measured with immunoSEQ multiplex PCR; TCRdb has only the in-frame clones, and not every one. Found here are 850,000 to 1,100,000 clones, approximately 80% of them singletons; the top ten hold roughly 0.82%. Sequences were obtained from memory CD4+ T cells from PBMCs. Noted subset: CD45RA-negative fraction. The receptors shown here come from a man between 18 and 29 years old in good health. Some clones in this sample may be carry-over from other donors' samples.

The rearrangement joins TRBV11-2 to TRBJ2-4; D uncertain. There are 15 residues in the CDR3. Germline CDR1 reads SGHAT; CDR2 reads FQNNGV. V lost 5 bases and J 0 bases, leaving 11 bases between the germline ends. The CDR3 sequence: CASSPLDGAKNIQYF. CDR3 DNA: TGTGCCAGCAGCCCGCTGGACGGAGCCAAAAACATTCAGTACTTC.

This clone was picked up a small number of times. V usage is TRBV30 and J usage is TRBJ2-2; D is unclear. The germline CDR1 and CDR2 sequences are GTSNPN and SVGIG (reference sequence). V was cut by 4 bases and J by 5 bases, with 8 bases left in between. The CDR3 has 12 amino acids. The CDR3 is CAWMVETGELFF. In DNA form, the CDR3 reads TGTGCCTGGATGGTGGAGACCGGGGAGCTGTTTTTT.

This clone was detected once. This chain links TRBV18 with TRBJ2-1, with D tentatively TRBD1 (5 bases). Germline loops: CDR1 KGHSH, CDR2 LQKENI. Trimming took off 4 bases at V and 0 bases at J, with 7 bases between the two ends. This CDR3 contains 14 residues. The CDR3 sequence: CASSQQVSYNEQFF. The CDR3 DNA reads TGTGCCAGCTCACAACAGGTCTCCTACAATGAGCAGTTCTTC.

V usage is TRBV4-2 and J usage is TRBJ2-3; 7 positions match TRBD1. V dropped 1 base and J dropped 0; count of bases not matched to a gene: 4. This CDR3 is 16 amino acids long. CDR1 is LGHNA and CDR2 is YNFKEQ in the germline V gene. CDR3 residues: CASSQVGTASTDTQYF. CDR3 DNA: TGTGCCAGCAGCCAAGTAGGGACAGCTAGCACAGATACGCAGTATTTT.

The sample holds a few counts of this clone. This rearrangement joins TRBV30 to TRBJ2-3; TRBD2 agrees at 14 bases. Per germline, CDR1 GTSNPN and CDR2 SVGIG (reference sequence). The CDR3 contains 14 residues. V lost 4 bases to trimming and J lost 8 bases; unmatched junction nucleotides: 5. The CDR3 coding sequence is TGTGCCTGGAACCATGGGACTAGCGGGAGTACGCAGTATTTT. Translated, it gives CAWNHGTSGSTQYF.

This sequence joins TRBV11-2 and TRBJ1-1; 8 bases are shared with TRBD1. This CDR3 is 19 amino acids long. Germline CDR1 reads SGHAT; CDR2 reads FQNNGV. With V trimmed by 2 bases and J by 7 bases, 21 bases remained unmatched. CDR3 DNA sequence: TGTGCCAGCAGCTTACTTAGGACAGGGTTCATTGGTTATAAGTATGAAGCTTTCTTT. Translating it yields CASSLLRTGFIGYKYEAFF. Using reference TRBV11-2 and TRBJ1-1 for the parts outside the CDR3, the full variable domain is EAGVAQSPRYKIIEKRQSVAFWCNPISGHATLYWYQQILGQGPKLLIQFQNNGVVDDSQLPKDRFSAERLKGVDSTLKIQPAKLEDSAVYLCASSLLRTGFIGYKYEAFFGQGTRLTVV.

This chain joins TRBV30 and TRBJ1-4; 7 nucleotides align to TRBD1. Germline CDR1 and CDR2: GTSNPN and SVGIG (reference sequence). The CDR3 spans 15 residues. With 0 bases clipped from V and 7 bases from J, the junction kept 8 bases outside the gene matches. CDR3 sequence reads: CAWSVLQGPGEKLFF. CDR3 DNA sequence: TGTGCCTGGAGTGTCCTACAGGGGCCAGGTGAAAAACTGTTTTTT.

Comments on this clone: Other nucleotide sequences in the sample specify the same CDR3. The genes are TRBV2 and TRBJ2-7; 8 nucleotides match TRBD2. Germline-derived CDR1 and CDR2 are SNHLY and FYNNEI. With V trimmed by 6 bases and J by 2 bases, 0 bases remained unmatched. The CDR3 totals 12 residues. This chain's CDR3 is CASRLAAYEQYF. DNA of the CDR3: TGTGCCAGCAGACTAGCGGCCTACGAGCAGTACTTC. The complete variable domain, with remaining parts taken from reference TRBV2 and TRBJ2-7, reads EPEVTQTPSHQVTQMGQEVILRCVPISNHLYFYWYRQILGQKVEFLVSFYNNEISEKSEIFDDQFSVERPDGSNFTLKIRSTKLEDSAMYFCASRLAAYEQYFGPGTRLTVT.

The gene calls are TRBV19 and TRBJ2-1; either TRBD1 or TRBD2 may fit D (5 bases each). Germline lookup yields CDR1 LNHDA and CDR2 SQIVND (reference sequence). This CDR3 spans 14 amino acids. V was clipped by 9 bases and J by 5 bases, with 17 bases between them. The CDR3 protein is CASRPPGAHNEQFF. CDR3 in DNA: TGTGCCAGCAGACCCCCCGGGGCCCACAATGAGCAGTTCTTC.

Of note for this clone: The junction departs from the called germline gene at one end, perhaps through a read error. The chain joins TRBV6-1 to TRBJ1-5; the D is unclear. From germline, CDR1 is MNHNS and CDR2 SASEGT. The length of the CDR3 is 16 residues. CDR3 loop: CASSEDGIFINQPQHF. CDR3 DNA: TGTGCCAGTAGTGAAGATGGCATCTTTATTAATCAGCCCCAGCATTTT.

This clone was detected only once. The V call is TRBV5-1, the J call TRBJ1-2; D remains unclear. Germline V lookup: CDR1 SGHRS, CDR2 YFSETQ. V shed 2 bases and J shed 7 bases, with 9 bases lying between them. The CDR3 loop spans 12 amino acids. The CDR3 region is CASSFPGLGYTF. In DNA form, the CDR3 reads TGCGCCAGCAGCTTTCCGGGTCTTGGCTACACCTTC.

About this clone: The same CDR3 also results from other DNA sequences found in this sample. The V call is TRBV5-1, the J call TRBJ1-2; tentative D call: TRBD1 (6 bases). The V gene lost 2 bases and the J gene lost 2 bases, with 7 bases spanning the gap. Germline CDR1 reads SGHRS; CDR2 reads YFSETQ. The CDR3 totals 13 residues. The CDR3: CASSLGQNYGYTF. The CDR3 DNA reads TGCGCCAGCAGCTTAGGACAGAACTATGGCTACACCTTC. Together with reference TRBV5-1 and TRBJ1-2, the CDR3 gives the full variable domain: KAGVTQTPRYLIKTRGQQVTLSCSPISGHRSVSWYQQTPGQGLQFLFEYFSETQRNKGNFPGRFSGRQFSNSRSEMNVSTLELGDSALYLCASSLGQNYGYTFGSGTRLTVV.

The chain has TRBV6-5 and TRBJ1-2; 8 bases agree with TRBD1. V shed 5 bases, J shed 6 bases, and the junction held 11 bases outside the gene matches. The CDR3 has 15 residues. Germline CDR1 MNHEY, CDR2 SVGAGI. CDR3 sequence reads: CASSPRRTGQDGYTF. The CDR3 coding sequence is TGTGCCAGCAGTCCGAGAAGGACAGGGCAGGATGGCTACACCTTC.

This chain joins TRBV4-2 and TRBJ2-1, with D possibly being TRBD2 (6 bases). This CDR3 region has 15 residues. The germline V gene encodes CDR1 LGHNA and CDR2 YNFKEQ. Trimming pared 0 bases from V and 6 bases from J, leaving 12 bases between. In nucleotides, the CDR3 is TGTGCCAGCAGCCAAGATTACGGGAGACCCAATGAGCAGTTCTTC. Translation gives CASSQDYGRPNEQFF.

Here the CDR3 reads CASSQRMDRANYGYTF. The CDR3 DNA reads as TGTGCCAGCAGCCAACGTATGGACAGGGCCAACTATGGCTACACCTTC. The chain combines TRBV4-2 with TRBJ1-2; 8 bases line up with TRBD1. The CDR3 extends over 16 amino acids. Germline CDR1 reads LGHNA; CDR2 reads YNFKEQ. Trimming took 2 bases from V and 2 from J; bases not matched to a gene: 7.

This chain joins TRBV20-1 and TRBJ2-7, with no clear D. This CDR3 region has 10 residues. Trimming took off 3 bases at V and 7 bases at J, with 7 bases between the two ends. Germline V lookup: CDR1 DFQATT, CDR2 SNEGSKA (reference sequence). CDR3 loop: CSASQAEQYF. For the CDR3, the DNA is TGCAGTGCTAGTCAGGCGGAGCAGTACTTC.

Only one count was recorded for this clone. The CDR3 nucleotides are TGTGCCTGGAGTCGGACCCTAGGACTCGGCGGCTACACCTTC. Translated: CAWSRTLGLGGYTF. The chain couples TRBV30 to TRBJ1-2; D is unclear. The germline gives CDR1 GTSNPN, CDR2 SVGIG (reference sequence). This CDR3 has 14 amino acids. V gave up 2 bases and J gave up 8 bases, with 18 bases separating them. The full variable domain, its missing parts supplied by reference TRBV30 and TRBJ1-2, is SQTIHQWPATLVQPVGSPLSLECTVEGTSNPNLYWYRQAAGRGLQLLFYSVGIGQISSEVPQNLSASRPQDRQFILSSKKLLLSDSGFYLCAWSRTLGLGGYTFGSGTRLTVV.

This clone was seen a handful of times. The chain recombines TRBV7-9 with TRBJ1-1; TRBD1 matches at 8 bases. Germline V gives CDR1 SEHNR, CDR2 FQNEAQ (reference sequence). J gave up 6 bases and V 4 bases, and 1 base lay outside the gene matches. The CDR3 has 12 residues. In nucleotides, the CDR3 is TGTGCCAGCAGCTACAGGGGGGCTGAAGCTTTCTTT. Translating it yields CASSYRGAEAFF. The variable domain in full, completed from reference TRBV7-9 and TRBJ1-1, reads DTGVSQNPRHKITKRGQNVTFRCDPISEHNRLYWYRQTLGQGPEFLTYFQNEAQLEKSRLLSDRFSAERPKGSFSTLEIQRTEQGDSAMYLCASSYRGAEAFFGQGTRLTVV.

In this sample, this clone turned up a few times. This sequence joins TRBV5-1 and TRBJ2-3, with a weak D call TRBD2 (6 bases). CDR3 length equals 16 residues. Germline-derived CDR1 and CDR2 are SGHRS and YFSETQ. Between the trimmed V and J ends, which lost 3 bases and 1 base, there was a span of 15 bases. The CDR3 nucleotides read TGCGCCAGCAGCTACGGTAGCGGAGCTCGCACAGATACGCAGTATTTT. This codes for CASSYGSGARTDTQYF.

This clone appeared a single time. CDR3 sequence reads: CASSLVGQPSTDTQYF. The CDR3 coding sequence is TGTGCCAGCAGCTTGGTCGGACAGCCTAGCACAGATACGCAGTATTTT. The V and J genes are TRBV5-6 and TRBJ2-3, with a weak D call TRBD1 (6 bases). The CDR3 extends over 16 amino acids. Germline loops: CDR1 SGHDT, CDR2 YYEEEE. V was clipped by 0 bases and J by 0 bases, with 11 bases between them.

The chain has TRBV2 and TRBJ2-7; TRBD2 matches at 7 bases. The junction had 5 bases not matched to a gene; V was cut back by 6 bases and J by 3 bases. In germline, CDR1 is SNHLY, CDR2 FYNNEI. The CDR3 runs 13 residues. The DNA for the CDR3 is TGTGCCAGCAGGTCGGGAGGCAACTACGAGCAGTACTTC. It specifies CASRSGGNYEQYF.

The genes are TRBV28 and TRBJ1-2; no clear D gene. Germline CDR1 is MDHEN and CDR2 is SYDVKM. The CDR3 length is 14 residues. The V gene lost 3 bases and the J gene lost 4 bases, with 12 bases spanning the gap. CDR3 in amino acids: CASSFSLSTYGYTF. CDR3 coding DNA: TGTGCCAGCAGTTTTTCGTTGTCTACCTATGGCTACACCTTC.

V usage is TRBV7-9 and J usage is TRBJ1-1; no clear D. Germline V gene sequence: CDR1 SEHNR, CDR2 FQNEAQ (reference sequence). Deletions cut 1 base from V and 6 bases from J, with 6 bases between. This CDR3 region has 12 residues. The CDR3 DNA reads TGTGCCAGCAGCTTAGGGCCAGCTGAAGCTTTCTTT. This gives the protein CASSLGPAEAFF.

The chain joins TRBV18 to TRBJ1-1, with 7 bases identical to TRBD1. Losses at the gene ends were 6 bases for V and 11 bases for J; bases not matched to a gene: 12. Looked up from germline, CDR1 is KGHSH and CDR2 is LQKENI. The CDR3 totals 13 residues. CDR3 coding DNA: TGTGCCAGCTCCCCAGGACAGGCCGCAGAGGCTTTCTTT. Encoded protein: CASSPGQAAEAFF.

V usage is TRBV5-1 and J usage is TRBJ2-2, with D possibly called TRBD1 or TRBD2 (6 bases each). V was trimmed by 3 bases and J by 3 bases, leaving 9 bases between them. The V gene's germline CDR1 is SGHRS and CDR2 YFSETQ. This CDR3 region has 14 residues. The CDR3, as DNA: TGCGCCAGCAGCTACAGGGAGGACACCGGGGAGCTGTTTTTT. Residues: CASSYREDTGELFF.

The V call is TRBV7-7, the J call TRBJ2-1; 11 bases align to TRBD2. The CDR3 covers 17 residues. After removal of 3 bases from V and 6 bases from J, the junction contained 10 bases not matched to a gene. Germline-derived CDR1 and CDR2 are SSHAT and FNYEAQ (reference sequence). This chain's CDR3 is CASSFGRAGTSGNEQFF. In DNA, the CDR3 is TGTGCCAGCAGCTTCGGGAGGGCCGGGACTAGCGGCAATGAGCAGTTCTTC.